The entry that follows covers one T cell receptor (beta chain) sequence. Profiling relied on immunoSEQ multiplex PCR, and the TCRdb table lists in-frame clones only, not all of them. The table shows tens of thousands of clones, with more than 75% occurring only once. The data are from a study of T cell responses to AZD1222 COVID-19 vaccine. Losses at the gene ends were 0 bases for V and 8 bases for J; bases not matched to a gene: 4. Germline V gene sequence: CDR1 SGDLS, CDR2 YYNGEE. The CDR3 has 15 amino acids. The chain joins TRBV9 to TRBJ1-4; 10 nucleotides agree with TRBD1. The specimen was peripheral blood, collected 28 days after the second AZD1222 dose. The sequence was obtained from an adult who received the AZD1222 COVID-19 vaccine. CDR3 region: CASSVGLTGGEKLFF. The CDR3 coding sequence is TGTGCCAGCAGCGTAGGTTTGACAGGGGGCGAAAAACTGTTTTTT.